This TCR beta chain was profiled in a study of beta chain features in type 1 diabetes (dated by TCRdb to the late 2010s). Background for the entire study: Mean age, gender distribution, total cell number and subset yield did not differ between patients and healthy donors. A total of roughly 100 million sorted cells were examined across all samples, and RNA yield correlated strongly with the number of cells per subset. Whereas all 30 or so donors provided naive and central memory subsets, regulatory and stem cell-like memory subsets were isolated from just 8 patients and roughly 8 healthy donors. In the study, TCRB repertoires of sorted circulating CD4+ T cell subsets from recently diagnosed type 1 diabetes patients were compared with those of matched healthy donors. Points the paper makes about the study in general: Naive, central memory and regulatory TCRB repertoires appeared to be more similar among patients than among healthy donors. PCR may preferentially amplify shorter templates, but because patient and control samples were amplified and corrected together, any resulting skew would affect both groups equally. Patients with type 1 diabetes made fewer insertions and deleted more nucleotides at VDJ recombination sites, implying thymic rearrangement abnormalities. In all four CD4+ subsets, TCRB CDR3 length was moderately but significantly shorter in type 1 diabetes patients. Sequencing cDNA rather than genomic DNA could over-represent highly expressing activated cells, although activation and CD3 levels did not differ between groups. HLA sub-analyses involved small numbers of individuals, so any influence of HLA type on TCRB rearrangement remained unresolved.

V is cut by 5 bases and J by 3 bases, and the space between the germline ends is 8 bases. Measured from the cysteine to the phenylalanine, the CDR3 is 12 residues long. Only the CDR3 DNA is retained, 36 bases long and in frame from the first base. Looking up the germline V gene (reference sequence) yields CDR1 LNHDA and CDR2 SQIVND. From each donor, a single peripheral blood sample of about 100 mL on average was drawn into heparinised tubes. Naive, central memory, regulatory and stem cell-like memory CD4+ T cells were sorted on a BD FACSAria II using a panel including CD45RO, CCR7, CD25, CD127, CD95 and CD27. Purity was above 98% for every sorted population. Right away, PBMCs were isolated by Lymphoprep density gradient centrifugation and were stained directly, with no culture step. So that batch effects would be minimized, each experiment stained and sorted samples in pairs, pairing one healthy donor with one patient.

This clone has more than one count but fewer than ten. This clone's antigen is unknown. Per-nucleotide qualities are absent, and no much larger clonotype sits a single base away. The entire isolated RNA was reverse transcribed using the High Capacity cDNA Reverse Transcription Kit, and thus expressed TCRB transcripts were sequenced. Deep immunoSEQ sequencing was performed on naive, central memory and regulatory T cell samples, with an average of around 3.4 million total reads per sample. After sorted cells were lysed in RLT buffer, RNA was extracted with DNase-treated RNeasy Micro or Mini kits, with the choice depending on cell number. To prevent cross-contamination, each cell subset was processed individually, whereas patient and healthy donor samples were processed jointly. TCRB sequences were amplified from cDNA with the immunoSEQ multiplex PCR, producing 87-bp fragments spanning the CDR3 region. Sequencing of the amplicons was performed on the Illumina HiSeq platform. As for how the authors treated the data: Synthetic template baselines were used to correct PCR bias computationally, reads within Hamming distance 2 were collapsed, and singletons that could not be merged were discarded. By aligning reads against IMGT, V, D and J genes, CDR3 length, and insertions or deletions at six rearrangement sites were assigned. Within each subset, clonotype counts were normalized to sorted cell number, after which true diversity and Gini coefficients were computed with the tcR R package. Repertoire sharing was quantified using the overlap coefficient calculated on TCRB nucleotide sequences. The immuneACCESS repertoire file appears here via TCRdb, limited to in-frame rearrangements. These files lack a portion of the clones; in checked studies, under half of the deficit traces to unresolved V genes, and the cause of the others is not known. V, J and clone size are those of that table, while D and trimming were read from the DNA. Across this sample there are about 390,000 clones, with 8.5% to 10% seen only once. Of the sample, approximately 0.55% is held by the ten largest clones.

The chain is encoded by TRBV19 joined to TRBJ2-7; matching of 6 bases hints at TRBD1 as the D gene. The receptor's source is a young man with type 1 diabetes. Material for sequencing was central memory CD4+ T cells from blood. The DNA is as follows: TGTGCCAGTAGTCAACAGGGCTACGAGCAGTACTTC. It codes for CASSQQGYEQYF.